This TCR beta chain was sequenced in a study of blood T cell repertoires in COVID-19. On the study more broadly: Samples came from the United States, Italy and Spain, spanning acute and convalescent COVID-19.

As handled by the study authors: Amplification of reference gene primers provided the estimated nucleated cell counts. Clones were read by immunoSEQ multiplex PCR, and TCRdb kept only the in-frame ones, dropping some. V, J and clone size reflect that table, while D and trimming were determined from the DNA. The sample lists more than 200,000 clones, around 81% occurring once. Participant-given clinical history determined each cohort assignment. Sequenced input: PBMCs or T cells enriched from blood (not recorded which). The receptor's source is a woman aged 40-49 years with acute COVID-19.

This CDR3 is CASSLILQGGLNRAFF. The DNA of the CDR3 is TGTGCCAGCAGCTTAATCCTACAGGGGGGTTTAAATCGAGCTTTCTTT. The chain is built from TRBV7-6 and TRBJ1-1; 8 positions agree with TRBD1. With V trimmed by 2 bases and J by 10 bases, 15 bases remained unmatched. CDR1 is SGHVS and CDR2 is FNYEAQ in the germline V gene. There are 16 residues in the CDR3.